The T cell receptor beta chain described here comes from a study of vaccination and CD4 T cells after COVID-19. Study observations and caveats: Relatively few convalescent patients were studied; early post-infection timepoints were not included.

Treatment indicated: roughly 10-day PBMC culture with coronavirus spike peptide pools or control peptides (ViraFEST assay). ViraFEST stimulated the growth of antigen-specific T cells using peptide pools and subsequently profiled their TCRs by sequencing. Fewer than 2.5 million PBMCs went into each well for culture with roughly 10 IU/ml IL-2 and 7.5 to 10 ug/ml peptide pools. The table lists this clonotype with a few counts. Its antigen remains unknown. Sequencing of DNA taken from cultured CD4+ T cells relied on the Oncomine TCR Beta short-read assay. TCRdb reprocessed the PCR reads with MiXCR, giving one entry per CDR3 protein. The table has 20,000 to 25,000 distinct CDR3 sequences, around 62% seen once; the top ten hold about 23%. V lost 3 bases to trimming and J lost 5 bases; unmatched junction nucleotides: 10. Germline lookup yields CDR1 SEHNR and CDR2 FQNEAQ (reference sequence). The CDR3 runs to 16 residues.

Material: CD4+ T cells from blood, cultured in vitro, obtained before SARS-CoV-2 vaccination. V usage is TRBV7-9 and J usage is TRBJ2-4; 7 nucleotides align to TRBD2. The source is a human donor who received a COVID-19 vaccine. CDR3: CASSLGPWGGENIQYF. As DNA, the CDR3 is TGTGCCAGCAGCTTGGGTCCGTGGGGGGGAGAAAACATTCAGTACTTC.